Detailed here is one TCR beta chain. The antigen remains unidentified. The sample comes from a study of cytomegalovirus exposure and HLA in healthy donors. The study's findings and limits: Follow-up analysis seemed to connect common viral pathogens with several of the most significant clusters identified.

Primers for the PCR totalled 60 Vbeta and 13 Jbeta. Assay used: immunoSEQ multiplex PCR; TCRdb lists only in-frame clones, some missing. This table lists around 100,000 clones. The specimen was PBMCs. The sequence was obtained from a man aged 35 to 55 in good health and CMV-seropositive.

CDR3: CASSQIQRTEAFF. The CDR3 nucleotides read TGCGCCAGCAGTCAAATACAGAGAACTGAAGCTTTCTTT. The genes are TRBV23-1 and TRBJ1-1; D is unclear. TRBV23-1 is an ORF, and what it does is uncertain. The CDR3 covers 13 residues. V lost 2 bases to trimming and J lost 5 bases, with 9 bases between them.